The source of this T cell receptor (beta chain) is a study of T-cell reconstitution after alpha-beta-depleted transplantation in children. Findings and caveats of the study: It was surviving recipient T cells and thymic progenitors that gave some patients high TCRbeta diversity at day 60. Expanded graft clones numbering several hundred reportedly gave rise to alpha-beta T cells about two months after transplant.

This CDR3 has 13 residues. Per the germline V gene, CDR1 is KGHSH and CDR2 is LQKENI. V was shortened by 2 bases and J by 6 bases, with 7 bases between the two germline ends. This clonotype was seen many times. Its antigen is as yet unknown. It was with unique molecular identifiers that the TCRbeta library was prepared. TCRdb re-derived calls from the PCR reads in MiXCR, one entry per CDR3 protein. The sample includes about 460,000 distinct CDR3 sequences, approximately 10% seen only once; the top ten take about 2%. Material: PBMCs, obtained before TCRalphabeta/CD19-depleted stem cell transplant. The chain is built from TRBV18 and TRBJ2-2; no reliable D call. The source of this sequence is a child under 10 years old with inherited bone marrow failure, due to receive a stem cell transplant. In nucleotides, the CDR3 is TGTGCCAGCTCACCATTCCCTTCCGGGGAGCTGTTTTTT. Translated: CASSPFPSGELFF.